A selection of T cell receptor beta chains follows, all from one sample in a study of read filtering for tumor transcriptome and immune sequencing. TCRdb fed the reads into MiXCR, producing one record per CDR3 protein. The sample holds more than 55,000 distinct CDR3 sequences, approximately 19% seen once. The sample was a population of CD138-negative cells sorted from bone marrow. These receptors originate from a donor aged 40 or older with multiple myeloma. CDR3s include the opening cysteine and the closing phenylalanine or tryptophan. D genes are given only for firm matches. The size of a clone is reported for some rows only, either as once, few or many, or as a class for expanded clones.

TRBV7-2	TRBJ1-6	NA	many	TGTGCCAGCAGTCTCACTTTGCGGTCCTATAATTCACCCCTCCACTTT	CASSLTLRSYNSPLHF
TRBV20-1	TRBJ2-1	TRBD2	many	TGCAGTGCTAGGGGGACTAGCGGAAGGCCCAATGAGCAGTTCTTC	CSARGTSGRPNEQFF
TRBV6-2/TRBV6-3	TRBJ2-5	NA	many	TGTGCCAGCAGAGAAACTGGGGGACTCCCTCAAGAGACCCAGTACTTC	CASRETGGLPQETQYF
TRBV20-1	TRBJ1-2	NA	many	TGCAGTGCTAGAAGGCAGGGTCGGAACTATGGCTACACCTTC	CSARRQGRNYGYTF
TRBV20-1	TRBJ2-7	NA	many	TGCAGTGCTCCCTACCTCCGAGGTTACGAGCAGTACTTC	CSAPYLRGYEQYF
TRBV10-3	TRBJ2-1	TRBD2	many	TGTGCCATCGGACTGACTAGCGGGCCTTACAATGAGCAGTTCTTC	CAIGLTSGPYNEQFF
TRBV5-1	TRBJ2-7	NA	many	TGCGCCAGCAGCCCCAGCAACAAATTCAACGAGCAGTACTTC	CASSPSNKFNEQYF
TRBV20-1	TRBJ2-3	TRBD1	NA	TGCAGTGTTCAGGGGGCTAGCACAGATACGCAGTATTTT	CSVQGASTDTQYF
TRBV5-1	TRBJ2-2	NA	many	TGCGCCAGCAGCGAAGGGACTGGGGGCACCGGGGAGCTGTTTTTT	CASSEGTGGTGELFF
TRBV5-1	TRBJ2-7	NA	many	TGCGCCAGCAGCTCGAGTACAGGGAACGAGCAGTACTTC	CASSSSTGNEQYF
TRBV30	TRBJ2-1	TRBD2	many	TGTGCCTGGAGTGTCCATAGCGGGAGCCCCTACAATGAGCAGTTCTTC	CAWSVHSGSPYNEQFF
TRBV28	TRBJ2-7	NA	many	TGTGCCAGCAGGGGGACACCGGCCTACGAGCAGTACTTC	CASRGTPAYEQYF
TRBV6-6	TRBJ1-4	NA	many	TGTGCCAGCAGTTACCACCCCGACCGGGAAAAACTGTTTTTT	CASSYHPDREKLFF
TRBV4-1	TRBJ2-5	NA	few	TGCGCCAGCAGCCAAGGACAGAGAGAGACCCAGTACTTC	CASSQGQRETQYF
TRBV29-1	TRBJ1-4	NA	many	TGCAGCGCAGCCACCGGGACCGCAGGGGAAAAACTGTTTTTT	CSAATGTAGEKLFF
TRBV28	TRBJ2-1	TRBD1	many	TGTGCCAGCAGTTCGGCCGGGACAGGGATTAGCAATGAGCAGTTCTTC	CASSSAGTGISNEQFF
TRBV20-1	TRBJ1-5	NA	many	TGCAGTGCTACTCGGCCAGGATTGGATCAGCCCCAGCATTTT	CSATRPGLDQPQHF
TRBV5-4	TRBJ2-5	NA	few	TGTGCCAGCAGCTTTGTACAGGGACAAGAGACCCAGTACTTC	CASSFVQGQETQYF
TRBV12-3/TRBV12-4	TRBJ2-7	NA	many	TGTGCCAGCAGTTTAGCGGGTTACGAGCAGTACTTC	CASSLAGYEQYF
TRBV28	TRBJ2-1	TRBD2	NA	TGTGCCAGCAGTACGCTCCACCTAGCGGGAGAGAAGTACAATGAGCTGTTCTTC	CASSTLHLAGEKYNELFF
TRBV23-1	TRBJ2-3	NA	many	TGCGCCAGCAGTCAACCCCGACAGGCTAGCACAGATACGCAGTATTTT	CASSQPRQASTDTQYF
TRBV6-1	TRBJ1-3	NA	many	TGTGCCAGCAGCCTCCTTGGACAGCGCAGAAACACCATATATTTT	CASSLLGQRRNTIYF
TRBV6-5	TRBJ2-7	NA	many	TGTGCCAGCATTTATTTTGGGGGTGATTCCTACGAGCAGTACTTC	CASIYFGGDSYEQYF
TRBV19	TRBJ2-4	NA	few	TGTGCCAGTAGTATAGATGGGGGCCTAATTCAGTACTTC	CASSIDGGLIQYF
TRBV14	TRBJ1-2	NA	NA	TGTGCCAGCAGCACAAGCTTCAGCTATGGCTACACCTTC	CASSTSFSYGYTF
TRBV6-6	TRBJ2-3	TRBD2	many	TGTGCCAGCAGAGATACTAGCGGGGGGGTGACAGATACGCAGTATTTT	CASRDTSGGVTDTQYF
TRBV7-9	TRBJ2-1	TRBD1	many	TGTGCCAGCAGCCCTGGGACAGACAATGAGCAGTTCTTC	CASSPGTDNEQFF
TRBV5-1	TRBJ2-1	TRBD1	many	TGCGCCAGCAGCTTGGACAGGGGCTCCTACAATGAGCAGTTCTTC	CASSLDRGSYNEQFF